The 25 T cell receptor beta chains below all came from one sample that was sequenced in a study of T cells in localized non-small cell lung cancer. Method: immunoSEQ multiplex PCR; TCRdb's copy keeps in-frame clones and lacks some. Here the sample spans around 83,000 clones, less than 85% being singletons. The sequencing here drew on PBMCs, taken before any cancer treatment. These receptors all stem from a man aged 40 to 70 with stage II squamous cell lung carcinoma.

The V call is TRBV7-3, the J call TRBJ2-5, with 9 nucleotides matching TRBD1. V lost 5 bases and J lost 5; bases outside the gene matches: 9. The CDR3 runs 15 residues. Germline V gene lookup returns CDR1 SGHTA and CDR2 FQGTGA. The CDR3 here is CASSPNTGGYETQYF. CDR3 DNA: TGTGCCAGCAGCCCAAATACAGGGGGCTATGAGACCCAGTACTTC.

The chain couples TRBV18 to TRBJ1-2; D is uncertain. The CDR3 extends over 13 amino acids. Germline V CDR1 and CDR2: KGHSH, LQKENI. Trimming left V 3 bases short and J 3 bases short, with 8 bases between. The CDR3 here is CASSPRGDYGYTF. In nucleotides, the CDR3 is TGTGCCAGCTCACCCAGAGGCGACTATGGCTACACCTTC. Full variable domain (remainder filled in from reference TRBV18 and TRBJ1-2): NAGVMQNPRHLVRRRGQEARLRCSPMKGHSHVYWYRQLPEEGLKFMVYLQKENIIDESGMPKERFSAEFPKEGPSILRIQQVVRGDSAAYFCASSPRGDYGYTFGSGTRLTVV.

This clone was seen ten or more times. This chain uses TRBV2 with TRBJ2-7; D may match TRBD1 or TRBD2 (5 bases each). CDR3 length: 17 amino acids. V lost 11 bases and J lost 0, with 26 bases in between. Germline V gene sequence: CDR1 SNHLY, CDR2 FYNNEI. The CDR3 region has the DNA TGTGCCGTAGGTCAAGGGACCTCTTGGATCAGCTCCTACGAGCAGTACTTC. Encoded protein: CAVGQGTSWISSYEQYF.

The CDR3 DNA is TGTGCCAGTAGTATAGGTGGCGAAAGTGAGCAGTTCTTC. The encoded protein is CASSIGGESEQFF. The J gene is TRBJ2-1, the V gene TRBV19; unclear D gene. Germline V gene data show CDR1 as LNHDA and CDR2 as SQIVND (reference sequence). V dropped 1 base and J dropped 9 bases, with 10 bases sitting between them. This CDR3 is built from 13 residues.

Details on this clone: A junction end diverges from the germline sequence, so it may reflect a read error. CDR3: CASSLAFGDTEAFF. The CDR3 DNA is TGTGCTAGCAGCTTAGCGTTTGGGGACACTGAAGCTTTCTTT. This sequence joins TRBV7-7 and TRBJ1-1, with D hard to call. Per the germline V gene, CDR1 is SSHAT and CDR2 is FNYEAQ (reference sequence). This CDR3 is 14 amino acids long.

J is TRBJ1-2 and V is TRBV2, with D hard to call. The CDR3 loop spans 14 amino acids. Between the trimmed V and J ends, which lost 5 bases and 4 bases, there was a span of 14 bases. The germline V gene has CDR1 SNHLY and CDR2 FYNNEI. The CDR3 bases are TGTGCCAGCAGTAGTACTGCACCGTCCTATGGCTACACCTTC. This gives the protein CASSSTAPSYGYTF. The complete variable domain, with remaining parts taken from reference TRBV2 and TRBJ1-2, reads EPEVTQTPSHQVTQMGQEVILRCVPISNHLYFYWYRQILGQKVEFLVSFYNNEISEKSEIFDDQFSVERPDGSNFTLKIRSTKLEDSAMYFCASSSTAPSYGYTFGSGTRLTVV.

The chain is built from TRBV4-1 and TRBJ2-1, with 11 bases matching TRBD2. CDR3 length: 18 residues. The germline gives CDR1 MGHRA, CDR2 YSYEKL. The J segment lost 0 bases and the V segment lost 0 bases, leaving 4 bases of the junction unmatched. As DNA, the CDR3 is TGCGCCAGCAGCCAAGAATCAACTAGCGGGAGCTCCTACAATGAGCAGTTCTTC. It is translated as CASSQESTSGSSYNEQFF.

This clone was detected a few times. J is TRBJ2-7 and V is TRBV6-5, with D possibly being TRBD2 (6 bases). CDR1 MNHEY and CDR2 SVGAGI come from the germline V gene. CDR3 length: 14 residues. Trimming left V 0 bases short and J 2 bases short, with 8 bases between. In DNA form, the CDR3 reads TGTGCCAGCAGTTACTCCGGGAGCCCCTACGAGCAGTACTTC. As protein: CASSYSGSPYEQYF.

This clone came up a few times. The rearrangement uses TRBV5-1 and TRBJ2-3; TRBD2 matches 14 bases. J lost 0 bases, V lost 3 bases, and 6 bases had no gene match. The CDR3 length is 18 residues. CDR1 and CDR2 (germline): SGHRS, YFSETQ. CDR3 coding DNA: TGCGCCAGCAGCTGGAGGACTAGCGGGGGGCCTAGCACAGATACGCAGTATTTT. This codes for CASSWRTSGGPSTDTQYF. Full variable domain (remainder filled in from reference TRBV5-1 and TRBJ2-3): KAGVTQTPRYLIKTRGQQVTLSCSPISGHRSVSWYQQTPGQGLQFLFEYFSETQRNKGNFPGRFSGRQFSNSRSEMNVSTLELGDSALYLCASSWRTSGGPSTDTQYFGPGTRLTVL.

V is TRBV19 and J is TRBJ1-2; a weak D match, TRBD1 (5 bases). V lost 6 bases, J lost 8 bases, and 19 bases lay in between. The germline V gene has CDR1 LNHDA and CDR2 SQIVND (reference sequence). The CDR3 consists of 14 residues. CDR3 in DNA: TGTGCCAGTAGGGGGCAGGCGGGTAGGCTGGGCTACACCTTC. This encodes CASRGQAGRLGYTF.

The gene calls are TRBV4-1 and TRBJ2-7; 10 bases are shared with TRBD1. Germline assignment: CDR1 MGHRA and CDR2 YSYEKL. Trimming took 2 bases from V and 4 from J; bases not matched to a gene: 2. The CDR3 has 14 amino acids. Here the CDR3 reads CASSQRQGAYEQYF. CDR3 coding DNA: TGCGCCAGCAGCCAACGACAGGGGGCTTACGAGCAGTACTTC.

The J gene is TRBJ2-7, the V gene TRBV18; 7 positions match TRBD1. Germline trimming cut 6 bases from V and 4 bases from J; bases unmatched to any gene: 6. Germline values: CDR1 KGHSH, CDR2 LQKENI. There are 13 residues in the CDR3. As DNA, the CDR3 is TGTGCCAGCTCTGATGACAGGGAGTACGAGCAGTACTTC. Protein: CASSDDREYEQYF.

The CDR3 bases are TGTGCCAGCAGGGGCCCCCGTGACAGGGGGCACGATGAAAAACTGTTTTTT. It is translated as CASRGPRDRGHDEKLFF. This chain uses TRBV2 with TRBJ1-4, with 10 bases that match TRBD1. The CDR3 covers 17 residues. Germline lookup yields CDR1 SNHLY and CDR2 FYNNEI. J was trimmed by 6 bases and V by 6 bases; bases with no gene match: 13.

The CDR3 nucleotides are TGCGCCAGCAGTCCAAGACAGGGGGCCTCCTACGAGCAGTACTTC. This gives the protein CASSPRQGASYEQYF. The chain is built from TRBV5-1 and TRBJ2-7, with 10 bases lining up with TRBD1. CDR3 length: 15 residues. The J segment lost 0 bases and the V segment lost 5 bases, leaving 5 bases of the junction unmatched. Germline values: CDR1 SGHRS, CDR2 YFSETQ.

CDR3 protein: CASSQVKGPTYEQYF. CDR3 in DNA: TGCGCCAGCAGCCAAGTTAAGGGGCCAACCTACGAGCAGTACTTC. The chain is built from TRBV4-1 and TRBJ2-7, with D tentatively TRBD1 (5 bases). V gave up 1 base and J gave up 2 bases, with 12 bases separating them. Germline V gene sequence: CDR1 MGHRA, CDR2 YSYEKL. This CDR3 spans 15 amino acids.

The gene calls are TRBV27 and TRBJ2-6; TRBD1 aligns across 12 bases. The germline V gene has CDR1 MNHEY and CDR2 SMNVEV (reference sequence). Losses at the gene ends were 6 bases for V and 4 bases for J; bases not matched to a gene: 10. The CDR3 contains 18 residues. The CDR3 DNA reads TGTGCCAGCAGCGGACCGGGACAGGGGGCGTTGGGGGCCAACGTCCTGACTTTC. It codes for CASSGPGQGALGANVLTF.

This clone was counted at least ten times. The chain couples TRBV5-4 to TRBJ2-1; possible D gene TRBD2, 6 bases. CDR3 length equals 16 residues. V was pared by 4 bases and J by 6 bases, with 20 bases between. Germline V gene sequence: CDR1 SGHNT, CDR2 YYREEE (reference sequence). The DNA of the CDR3 is TGTGCCAGCAGCCGCCCTAAAGGGGCCGGGGGCAATGAGCAGTTCTTC. Translated: CASSRPKGAGGNEQFF. The full variable domain, with the rest looked up from reference TRBV5-4 and TRBJ2-1, is ETGVTQSPTHLIKTRGQQVTLRCSSQSGHNTVSWYQQALGQGPQFIFQYYREEENGRGNFPPRFSGLQFPNYSSELNVNALELDDSALYLCASSRPKGAGGNEQFFGPGTRLTVL.

The chain uses TRBV4-2 and TRBJ2-2, with D perhaps matching TRBD1 (5 bases). The germline V gene has CDR1 LGHNA and CDR2 YNFKEQ. This CDR3 has 16 amino acids. Trimming pared 1 base from V and 0 bases from J, leaving 9 bases between. The CDR3 reads CASSQGLGPNTGELFF. The DNA of the CDR3 is TGTGCCAGCAGCCAAGGGCTGGGGCCGAACACCGGGGAGCTGTTTTTT.

The chain combines TRBV6-5 with TRBJ2-7, with 7 bases lining up with TRBD1. This CDR3 has 15 amino acids. Unmatched junction bases numbered 6, after V lost 4 bases and J lost 0 bases. Germline V gene data show CDR1 as MNHEY and CDR2 as SVGAGI. The CDR3 here is CASSSAGTDSYEQYF. DNA of the CDR3: TGTGCCAGCAGTTCTGCCGGGACAGACTCCTACGAGCAGTACTTC.

The genes are TRBV7-8 and TRBJ1-5, with 7 bases fitting TRBD1. V lost 2 bases, J lost 7 bases, and 5 bases stayed unmatched. CDR1 is SGHVS, CDR2 FQNEAQ, per germline. The CDR3 loop spans 14 amino acids. For the CDR3, the DNA is TGTGCCAGCAGCTTAACAGACAGGGACCAGCCCCAGCATTTT. It is translated as CASSLTDRDQPQHF. Full variable domain (remainder filled in from reference TRBV7-8 and TRBJ1-5): GAGVSQSPRYKVAKRGQDVALRCDPISGHVSLFWYQQALGQGPEFLTYFQNEAQLDKSGLPSDRFFAERPEGSVSTLKIQRTQQEDSAVYLCASSLTDRDQPQHFGDGTRLSIL.

This chain uses TRBV2 with TRBJ2-2; D possibly corresponds to TRBD2 (5 bases). Germline lookup yields CDR1 SNHLY and CDR2 FYNNEI. CDR3 length: 13 amino acids. The V and J ends lost 6 bases and 4 bases respectively, with 9 bases between them. The CDR3 protein is CASRAGGTGELFF. Here the CDR3 DNA reads TGTGCCAGCAGGGCCGGAGGCACCGGGGAGCTGTTTTTT.

This clone has a handful of counts. The rearrangement links TRBV28 to TRBJ1-1; D may be TRBD1 (5 bases). This CDR3 is 13 amino acids long. Germline-derived CDR1 and CDR2 are MDHEN and SYDVKM. V gave up 3 bases and J gave up 1 base, with 6 bases separating them. The CDR3 nucleotides are TGTGCCAGCAGTTTGGGGGAGAACACTGAAGCTTTCTTT. Its protein is CASSLGENTEAFF.

The rearrangement joins TRBV6-5 to TRBJ2-1; the match to TRBD1 covers 7 bases. Germline values: CDR1 MNHEY, CDR2 SVGAGI. The CDR3 spans 16 residues. Losses at the gene ends were 4 bases for V and 4 bases for J; bases not matched to a gene: 10. This chain's CDR3 is CASSSTGTEGYNEQFF. DNA of the CDR3: TGTGCCAGCAGTTCCACCGGGACAGAAGGTTACAATGAGCAGTTCTTC.

The chain uses TRBV28 and TRBJ1-1; D is ambiguous. The CDR3 is 12 residues long. V lost 2 bases to trimming and J lost 4 bases, with 5 bases between them. The V gene's germline CDR1 is MDHEN and CDR2 SYDVKM. CDR3 protein: CASSLRVTEAFF. In nucleotides, the CDR3 is TGTGCCAGCAGTTTAAGGGTCACTGAAGCTTTCTTT.

The V call is TRBV7-2, the J call TRBJ2-3; 7 nucleotides line up with TRBD1. This CDR3 is built from 14 residues. V lost 7 bases to trimming and J lost 3 bases; unmatched junction nucleotides: 7. The germline V gene encodes CDR1 SGHTA and CDR2 FQGNSA. Here the CDR3 reads CASNQQGSTDTQYF. DNA for the CDR3: TGTGCCAGCAACCAACAGGGGAGTACAGATACGCAGTATTTT.